This T cell receptor (beta chain) was documented in a study of cytomegalovirus exposure and HLA in healthy donors. Whole-study findings and limits: A subsequent analysis found that TCR clusters from the first cohort also tended to co-occur in the approximately 130 validation repertoires, with about 93% of cluster scores above 0. Testing in vitro showed a few CMV-associated chains specific for CMV antigens. As was reported, the classifier diagnosed cytomegalovirus status with high specificity and sensitivity. Usually a TCR sequence was rare, but some public TCRs were found in many donors.

Germline V gene data show CDR1 as SGHDT and CDR2 as YYEEEE. This CDR3 region has 15 residues. V was clipped by 0 bases and J by 5 bases, with 14 bases between them. Turning to this clone: Its antigen is undetermined.

TCRdb's table, derived via immunoSEQ multiplex PCR, lists solely in-frame clones and lacks some. Of a few hundred thousand clones listed, approximately 90% are singletons. The chain is built from TRBV5-6 and TRBJ1-2; D might be TRBD1 (6 bases). The sequenced sample consisted of PBMCs. The receptor was isolated from a young woman in good health and CMV-seronegative. CDR3 in amino acids: CASSLVSGESYGYTF. CDR3 DNA sequence: TGTGCCAGCAGCTTGGTCTCAGGGGAATCGTATGGCTACACCTTC.